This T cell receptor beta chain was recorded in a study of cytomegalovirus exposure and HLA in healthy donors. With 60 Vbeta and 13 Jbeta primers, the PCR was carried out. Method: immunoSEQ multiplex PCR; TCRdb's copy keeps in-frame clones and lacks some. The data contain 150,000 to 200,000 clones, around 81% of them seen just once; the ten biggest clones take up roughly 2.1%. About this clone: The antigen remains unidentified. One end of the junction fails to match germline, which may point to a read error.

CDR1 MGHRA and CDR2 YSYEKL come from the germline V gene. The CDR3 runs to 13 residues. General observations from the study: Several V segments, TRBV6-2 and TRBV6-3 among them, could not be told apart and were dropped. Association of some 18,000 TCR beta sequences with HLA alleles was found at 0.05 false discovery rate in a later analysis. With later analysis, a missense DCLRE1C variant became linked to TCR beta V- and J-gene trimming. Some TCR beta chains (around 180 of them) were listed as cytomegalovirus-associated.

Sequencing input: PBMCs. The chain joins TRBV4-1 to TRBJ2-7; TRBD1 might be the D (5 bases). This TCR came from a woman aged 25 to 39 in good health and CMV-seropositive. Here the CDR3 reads CASSQVEGVDILF. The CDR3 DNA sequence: TGCGCCAGCAGCCAAGTTGAAGGGGTCGATATTCTCTTC.